This TCR beta chain was found in a study of shared clonotypes between healthy human individuals. Study-wide findings and caveats: The researchers took only blood, and tissue repertoires probably look different. Donors were few, which limited the genetic and exposure-history diversity represented.

This clone was picked up one time. Antigen specificity is unknown. In the authors' workflow: Filtering differed for immunoSEQ, which gave only junction sequences without quality scores. The repertoire was sequenced with immunoSEQ multiplex PCR; TCRdb's copy has only in-frame clones and lacks some. V and J calls and clone size are copied from that table; D and trimming were computed from the DNA. The sample lists about 2.4 million clones, more than 85% seen once, with roughly 0.39% in the top ten. A split of CD4+ cells into CD45RA+ naive and CD45RA-negative memory subsets was performed. The CDR3 sequence is 16 residues long. V trimming: 0 bases; J trimming: 5 bases; junction bases outside the gene matches: 9. Per the germline V gene, CDR1 is SGHRS and CDR2 is YFSETQ.

Sequences were obtained from naive CD4+ T cells from PBMCs. The subset: CD45RA+ positively selected. The gene calls are TRBV5-1 and TRBJ2-7, with 9 bases matching TRBD2. The sequence came from a man aged 18 to 35 in good health. Some clones in this sample may be carry-over from other donors' samples. The CDR3: CASSLEWAGGPHEQYF. CDR3 DNA sequence: TGCGCCAGCAGCTTGGAATGGGCGGGAGGGCCCCACGAGCAGTACTTC.